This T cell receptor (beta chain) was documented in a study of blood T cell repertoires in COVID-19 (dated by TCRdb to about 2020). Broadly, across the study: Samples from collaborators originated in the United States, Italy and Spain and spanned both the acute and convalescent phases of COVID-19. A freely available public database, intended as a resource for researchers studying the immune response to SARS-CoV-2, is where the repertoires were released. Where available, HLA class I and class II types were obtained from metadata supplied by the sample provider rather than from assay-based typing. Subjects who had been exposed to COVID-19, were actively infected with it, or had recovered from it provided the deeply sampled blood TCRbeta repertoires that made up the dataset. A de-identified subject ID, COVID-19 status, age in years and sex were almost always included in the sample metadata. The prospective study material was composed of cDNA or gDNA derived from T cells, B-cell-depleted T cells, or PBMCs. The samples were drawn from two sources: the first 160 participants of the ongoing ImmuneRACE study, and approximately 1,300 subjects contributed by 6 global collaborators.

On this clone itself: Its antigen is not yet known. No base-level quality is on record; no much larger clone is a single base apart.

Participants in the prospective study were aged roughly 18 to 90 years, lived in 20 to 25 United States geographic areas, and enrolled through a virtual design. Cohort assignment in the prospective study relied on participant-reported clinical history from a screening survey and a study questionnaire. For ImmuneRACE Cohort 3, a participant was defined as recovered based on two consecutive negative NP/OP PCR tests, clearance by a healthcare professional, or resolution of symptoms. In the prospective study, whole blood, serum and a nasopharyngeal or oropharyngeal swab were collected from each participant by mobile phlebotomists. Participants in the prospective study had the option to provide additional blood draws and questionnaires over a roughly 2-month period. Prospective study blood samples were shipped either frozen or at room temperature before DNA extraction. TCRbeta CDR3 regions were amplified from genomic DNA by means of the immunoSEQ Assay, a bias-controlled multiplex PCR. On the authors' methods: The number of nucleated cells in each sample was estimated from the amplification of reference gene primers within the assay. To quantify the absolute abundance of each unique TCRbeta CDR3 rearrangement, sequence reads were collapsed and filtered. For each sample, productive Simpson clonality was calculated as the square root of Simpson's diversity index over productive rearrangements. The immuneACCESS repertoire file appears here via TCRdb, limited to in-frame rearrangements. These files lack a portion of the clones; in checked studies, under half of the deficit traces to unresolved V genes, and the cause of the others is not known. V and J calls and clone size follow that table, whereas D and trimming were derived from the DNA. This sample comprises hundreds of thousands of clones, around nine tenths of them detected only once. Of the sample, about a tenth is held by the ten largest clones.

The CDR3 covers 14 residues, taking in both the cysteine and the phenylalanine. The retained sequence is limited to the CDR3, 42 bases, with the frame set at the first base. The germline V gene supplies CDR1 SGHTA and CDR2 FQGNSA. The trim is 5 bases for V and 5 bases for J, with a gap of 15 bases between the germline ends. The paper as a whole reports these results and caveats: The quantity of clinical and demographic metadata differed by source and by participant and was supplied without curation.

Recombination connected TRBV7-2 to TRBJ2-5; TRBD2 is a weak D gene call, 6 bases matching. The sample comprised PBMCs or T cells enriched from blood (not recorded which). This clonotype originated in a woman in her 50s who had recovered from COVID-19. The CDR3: CASSPGAGSETQYF. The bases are TGTGCCAGCAGCCCTGGGGCGGGATCGGAGACCCAGTACTTC.